These T cell receptor beta chains were read from a single sample in a study of regulatory T cells in long-lasting Graves disease. One entry per CDR3 protein results from TCRdb running MiXCR on the multiplex PCR reads. The sample includes about 500,000 distinct CDR3 sequences, roughly 16% of them seen just once. These sequences were also reported in another study, on T cells in Graves' hyperthyroidism and ophthalmopathy.

The source was peripheral blood mononuclear cells (PBMCs), collected at new diagnosis, from a patient treated with antithyroid drugs. Receptors were obtained from a man aged 40-49 years with Graves disease. Each CDR3 is given with its conserved first and last residue. The order of the fields is clone size, CDR3 length, V gene, J gene, D gene, CDR3 protein, CDR3 DNA. D genes are given only for firm matches. The listing skips clone size in some rows; elsewhere it reads once, few, many or a size class.

abundance: NA
len: 15
v_gene: TRBV20-1
j_gene: TRBJ2-1
d_gene: NA
CDR3aa: CSARDFSGRLNEQFF
CDR3nt: TGCAGTGCTAGAGATTTTTCGGGCCGCCTGAATGAGCAGTTCTTC

abundance: NA
len: 11
v_gene: TRBV28
j_gene: TRBJ2-7
d_gene: NA
CDR3aa: CASYRGDEQYF
CDR3nt: TGTGCCAGTTACAGAGGGGACGAGCAGTACTTC

abundance: NA
len: 16
v_gene: TRBV19
j_gene: TRBJ2-4
d_gene: NA
CDR3aa: CASSLFLALAKNIQYF
CDR3nt: TGTGCCAGTAGTCTTTTCCTAGCTTTGGCCAAAAACATTCAGTACTTC

abundance: many
len: 14
v_gene: TRBV12-3/TRBV12-4
j_gene: TRBJ1-2
d_gene: TRBD1
CDR3aa: CASGHRGLLDGYTF
CDR3nt: TGTGCCAGCGGCCACAGGGGGCTTTTGGATGGCTACACCTTC

abundance: many
len: 13
v_gene: TRBV10-3
j_gene: TRBJ1-1
d_gene: TRBD1
CDR3aa: CAISGQGGTEAFF
CDR3nt: TGTGCCATCAGTGGACAGGGAGGGACTGAAGCTTTCTTT

abundance: NA
len: 11
v_gene: TRBV2
j_gene: TRBJ1-1
d_gene: NA
CDR3aa: CASRGPLGVFF
CDR3nt: TGTGCCAGCAGGGGGCCGCTCGGGGTTTTCTTT

abundance: NA
len: 17
v_gene: TRBV6-2/TRBV6-3
j_gene: TRBJ2-3
d_gene: NA
CDR3aa: CASSSTRRRARTDTQYF
CDR3nt: TGTGCCAGCAGTTCCACACGTCGCAGAGCTCGCACAGATACGCAGTATTTT

abundance: NA
len: 13
v_gene: TRBV5-5
j_gene: TRBJ1-1
d_gene: NA
CDR3aa: CASSLGGALAAFF
CDR3nt: TGTGCCAGCAGCTTGGGGGGGGCGCTTGCAGCTTTCTTT

abundance: few
len: 13
v_gene: TRBV20-1
j_gene: TRBJ2-1
d_gene: NA
CDR3aa: CSASVGRYNEQFF
CDR3nt: TGCAGTGCTAGCGTGGGAAGGTACAATGAGCAGTTCTTC

abundance: few
len: 15
v_gene: TRBV13
j_gene: TRBJ2-7
d_gene: NA
CDR3aa: CASSLGGSRSYEQYF
CDR3nt: TGTGCCAGCAGCTTAGGTGGGAGTCGTTCCTACGAGCAGTACTTC

abundance: NA
len: 13
v_gene: TRBV2
j_gene: TRBJ1-2
d_gene: TRBD1
CDR3aa: CASSPGTGGEDTF
CDR3nt: TGTGCCAGCAGTCCCGGGACAGGGGGCGAAGACACCTTC

abundance: few
len: 15
v_gene: TRBV5-1
j_gene: TRBJ2-6
d_gene: NA
CDR3aa: CASSWTASRANVLTF
CDR3nt: TGCGCCAGCAGCTGGACAGCCTCTAGGGCCAACGTCCTGACTTTC

abundance: many
len: 15
v_gene: TRBV24-1
j_gene: TRBJ2-1
d_gene: TRBD2
CDR3aa: CATSEGLAGGNEQFF
CDR3nt: TGTGCCACCAGTGAGGGACTAGCGGGAGGCAATGAGCAGTTCTTC

abundance: few
len: 12
v_gene: TRBV28
j_gene: TRBJ1-4
d_gene: TRBD1
CDR3aa: CASSSQGARLFF
CDR3nt: TGTGCCAGCAGTTCCCAGGGGGCTCGCCTGTTTTTT

abundance: few
len: 16
v_gene: TRBV20-1
j_gene: TRBJ2-1
d_gene: TRBD2
CDR3aa: CSAREGLARPYNEQFF
CDR3nt: TGCAGTGCTAGAGAGGGACTAGCGCGGCCCTACAATGAGCAGTTCTTC

abundance: NA
len: 18
v_gene: TRBV3-1
j_gene: TRBJ2-2
d_gene: NA
CDR3aa: CASSQSAWGSESTGELFF
CDR3nt: TGTGCCAGCAGCCAATCCGCCTGGGGGAGTGAGAGCACCGGGGAGCTGTTTTTT

abundance: NA
len: 16
v_gene: TRBV28
j_gene: TRBJ2-1
d_gene: TRBD1
CDR3aa: CASSSVPGQGKNEQFF
CDR3nt: TGTGCCAGCAGTTCCGTCCCTGGACAGGGTAAAAATGAGCAGTTCTTC

abundance: NA
len: 12
v_gene: TRBV24-1
j_gene: TRBJ2-3
d_gene: NA
CDR3aa: CATRSFTDTQYF
CDR3nt: TGTGCCACCAGGTCCTTCACAGATACGCAGTATTTT

abundance: many
len: 16
v_gene: TRBV9
j_gene: TRBJ2-7
d_gene: NA
CDR3aa: CASSPPGAANSYEQYF
CDR3nt: TGTGCCAGCAGCCCCCCGGGTGCGGCAAACTCCTACGAGCAGTACTTC

abundance: NA
len: 18
v_gene: TRBV4-1
j_gene: TRBJ2-5
d_gene: TRBD2
CDR3aa: CASSQTGTSGLMGETQYF
CDR3nt: TGCGCCAGCAGCCAAACCGGGACTAGCGGATTGATGGGGGAGACCCAGTACTTC

abundance: many
len: 14
v_gene: TRBV28
j_gene: TRBJ1-4
d_gene: NA
CDR3aa: CASSLGGRSEKLFF
CDR3nt: TGTGCCAGCAGTTTGGGGGGGAGGAGTGAAAAACTGTTTTTT

abundance: many
len: 15
v_gene: TRBV6-1
j_gene: TRBJ1-5
d_gene: NA
CDR3aa: CASSEGFQGNQPQHF
CDR3nt: TGTGCCAGCAGTGAAGGGTTCCAGGGCAATCAGCCCCAGCATTTT

abundance: many
len: 14
v_gene: TRBV18
j_gene: TRBJ2-7
d_gene: NA
CDR3aa: CASSPPPGSHEQYF
CDR3nt: TGTGCCAGCTCACCACCTCCGGGTTCGCACGAGCAGTACTTC

abundance: many
len: 14
v_gene: TRBV11-2
j_gene: TRBJ2-7
d_gene: NA
CDR3aa: CASSLDAGQYEQYF
CDR3nt: TGTGCCAGCAGCTTAGATGCGGGACAATACGAGCAGTACTTC

abundance: NA
len: 15
v_gene: TRBV2
j_gene: TRBJ2-7
d_gene: TRBD1
CDR3aa: CASSPGTGTPYEQYF
CDR3nt: TGTGCCAGCTCACCCGGGACAGGGACCCCCTACGAGCAGTACTTC

abundance: NA
len: 13
v_gene: TRBV27
j_gene: TRBJ1-1
d_gene: NA
CDR3aa: CASRLVNNAEAFF
CDR3nt: TGTGCCAGCAGGTTGGTCAATAACGCAGAGGCTTTCTTT

abundance: many
len: 15
v_gene: TRBV6-5
j_gene: TRBJ2-7
d_gene: NA
CDR3aa: CASSYGVGSSYEQYF
CDR3nt: TGTGCCAGCAGTTACGGGGTTGGGAGCTCCTACGAGCAGTACTTC

abundance: NA
len: 15
v_gene: TRBV19
j_gene: TRBJ2-2
d_gene: TRBD1
CDR3aa: CASSITTGGTGELFF
CDR3nt: TGTGCCAGTAGTATCACAACAGGGGGCACCGGGGAGCTGTTTTTT

abundance: many
len: 12
v_gene: TRBV28
j_gene: TRBJ2-7
d_gene: NA
CDR3aa: CASGKGGGEQYF
CDR3nt: TGTGCCAGCGGAAAGGGGGGAGGCGAGCAGTACTTC

abundance: many
len: 14
v_gene: TRBV30
j_gene: TRBJ1-2
d_gene: NA
CDR3aa: CASNRRDFNYGYTF
CDR3nt: TGTGCCTCAAATCGCAGAGATTTCAACTATGGCTACACCTTC

abundance: NA
len: 12
v_gene: TRBV30
j_gene: TRBJ2-1
d_gene: NA
CDR3aa: CAWSVSGNEQFF
CDR3nt: TGTGCCTGGAGTGTTTCGGGGAATGAGCAGTTCTTC

abundance: NA
len: 11
v_gene: TRBV19
j_gene: TRBJ2-7
d_gene: NA
CDR3aa: CASRDGYEQYF
CDR3nt: TGTGCCAGTAGAGACGGGTACGAGCAGTACTTC

abundance: NA
len: 15
v_gene: TRBV11-3
j_gene: TRBJ1-2
d_gene: NA
CDR3aa: CASRPPGTTNYGYTF
CDR3nt: TGTGCCAGCAGACCTCCCGGGACAACTAACTATGGCTACACCTTC

abundance: NA
len: 16
v_gene: TRBV6-1
j_gene: TRBJ2-1
d_gene: TRBD2
CDR3aa: CASRSVTSGSHNEQFF
CDR3nt: TGTGCCAGCAGATCCGTCACTAGCGGGAGCCACAATGAGCAGTTCTTC

abundance: many
len: 18
v_gene: TRBV28
j_gene: TRBJ2-3
d_gene: NA
CDR3aa: CASRPKLSWRTRTDTQYF
CDR3nt: TGTGCCAGCAGGCCAAAATTGAGTTGGCGGACCCGCACAGATACGCAGTATTTT

abundance: many
len: 14
v_gene: TRBV6-1
j_gene: TRBJ2-7
d_gene: NA
CDR3aa: CASNRRRSSYEQYF
CDR3nt: TGTGCCAGCAACAGAAGACGTTCCTCCTACGAGCAGTACTTC

abundance: many
len: 16
v_gene: TRBV10-3
j_gene: TRBJ2-3
d_gene: TRBD2
CDR3aa: CAISGLAGEGTDTQYF
CDR3nt: TGTGCCATCAGTGGACTAGCGGGAGAGGGGACAGATACGCAGTATTTT